These T cell receptor beta chains were read from a single sample in a study of blood T cell repertoires in COVID-19. Data came from immunoSEQ multiplex PCR; TCRdb stores just in-frame clones and leaves some out. The profile covers approximately 250,000 clones, with 85% to 95% appearing a single time and more than 0.65% taken by the ten largest. The material sequenced was peripheral blood. The receptors here all came from a young man with COVID-19, enrolled during active disease. The CDR3 runs from the conserved cysteine through the conserved F or W. The D gene is left open where the match is weak. A row's size may be missing; if present it is once, few, many or a size class.

d_call	clone_size	v_call	j_call	cdr3_length	cdr3_aa	cdr3_nt
-	-	TRBV7-2	TRBJ1-1	14	CASSYVRGSTEAFF	TGTGCCAGCAGCTACGTCCGGGGTTCCACTGAAGCTTTCTTT
TRBD1	-	TRBV19	TRBJ2-7	16	CASSIAVGQGAHEQYF	TGTGCCAGTAGTATAGCCGTCGGACAGGGGGCCCACGAGCAGTACTTC
TRBD1	-	TRBV29-1	TRBJ2-5	13	CSVRPGQKETQYF	TGCAGCGTCCGACCGGGACAGAAAGAGACCCAGTACTTC
-	-	TRBV10-3	TRBJ1-1	16	CAISESPGRGSTEAFF	TGTGCCATCAGTGAAAGCCCAGGGAGGGGCTCCACTGAAGCTTTCTTT
TRBD1	-	TRBV6-5	TRBJ1-1	15	CASSSRRDRGTEAFF	TGTGCCAGCAGTTCTCGACGGGACAGGGGCACTGAAGCTTTCTTT
TRBD1	few	TRBV15	TRBJ1-5	13	CATSRDNRGQQHF	TGTGCCACCAGCAGAGATAACAGGGGTCAACAGCATTTT
TRBD2	-	TRBV6-4	TRBJ2-1	15	CASSLAGDSYNEQFF	TGTGCCAGCAGTCTGGCGGGGGACTCCTACAATGAGCAGTTCTTC
-	few	TRBV11-2	TRBJ1-1	13	CASSLRRGNEAFF	TGTGCCAGCAGCTTAAGACGGGGAAATGAAGCTTTCTTT
-	-	TRBV11-3	TRBJ1-1	16	CASSLMFVSVATEAFF	TGTGCCAGCAGCTTAATGTTCGTAAGCGTGGCCACTGAAGCTTTCTTT
-	-	TRBV12-3/TRBV12-4	TRBJ2-5	13	CASSFPIQETQYF	TGTGCCAGCAGTTTCCCCATCCAAGAGACCCAGTACTTC
-	-	TRBV6-5	TRBJ1-4	15	CASRLGGNTNEKLFF	TGTGCCAGCAGACTCGGGGGTAACACTAATGAAAAACTGTTTTTT
-	-	TRBV29-1	TRBJ2-1	17	CSVEPTARGSSYNEQFF	TGCAGCGTTGAACCAACGGCCCGGGGGAGCTCCTACAATGAGCAGTTCTTC
-	-	TRBV5-1	TRBJ1-5	16	CASRPDAGTSNQPQHF	TGCGCCAGCAGACCCGACGCGGGAACTAGCAATCAGCCCCAGCATTTT
-	-	TRBV10-1	TRBJ1-6	13	CASSESRNSPLHF	TGCGCCAGCAGTGAGAGTCGGAATTCACCCCTCCACTTT
TRBD1	-	TRBV9	TRBJ1-2	13	CASSLTGSRGYTF	TGTGCCAGCAGCTTGACAGGGAGTAGGGGCTACACCTTC
-	-	TRBV6-5	TRBJ1-2	14	CASSSLDRSYGYTF	TGTGCCAGCAGTTCCCTGGACAGAAGCTATGGCTACACCTTC
-	-	TRBV7-9	TRBJ2-3	15	CASSLRREAADTQYF	TGTGCCAGCAGCTTAAGGAGGGAGGCGGCAGATACGCAGTATTTT
-	-	TRBV4-1	TRBJ1-5	16	CASSVQGGGRNQPQHF	TGCGCCAGCAGCGTACAGGGAGGGGGTAGGAATCAGCCCCAGCATTTT
TRBD1	-	TRBV18	TRBJ1-3	16	CASSPTGVNSGNTIYF	TGTGCCAGCTCACCAACAGGGGTGAACTCTGGAAACACCATATATTTT